Listed below are T cell receptor beta chains from one sample, sequenced in a study of blood T cell repertoires in COVID-19. Produced via immunoSEQ multiplex PCR; TCRdb's table is partial and in-frame only. The data contain approximately 80,000 clones, about 85% of them singletons. What was sequenced was peripheral blood. The receptors here all came from a woman aged 80 or older with COVID-19, enrolled during active disease. Each CDR3 is given without its conserved first and last residue. The order of the fields is CDR3 protein, V gene, J gene, D gene. D genes are given only for firm matches.

CDR3aa: AISRSGNTIY
v_gene: TRBV10-3
j_gene: TRBJ1-3
d_gene: -

CDR3aa: AWSYNTDTQY
v_gene: TRBV30
j_gene: TRBJ2-3
d_gene: -

CDR3aa: ASGGPSEYNEQF
v_gene: TRBV19
j_gene: TRBJ2-1
d_gene: -

CDR3aa: AISEGVAYEQY
v_gene: TRBV10-3
j_gene: TRBJ2-7
d_gene: -

CDR3aa: ASTQPPPSGSYYNEQF
v_gene: TRBV23-1
j_gene: TRBJ2-1
d_gene: TRBD2

CDR3aa: ASQRNQQGTGNTIY
v_gene: TRBV7-9
j_gene: TRBJ1-3
d_gene: -

CDR3aa: ASRKDRGGTEAF
v_gene: TRBV10-1
j_gene: TRBJ1-1
d_gene: TRBD1

CDR3aa: ASSVVGSETEAF
v_gene: TRBV9
j_gene: TRBJ1-1
d_gene: -

CDR3aa: ASSSLPTGSGNTIY
v_gene: TRBV7-7
j_gene: TRBJ1-3
d_gene: -

CDR3aa: ASSLVSRNNEQF
v_gene: TRBV11-2
j_gene: TRBJ2-1
d_gene: -

CDR3aa: AIGGRYTGELF
v_gene: TRBV7-9
j_gene: TRBJ2-2
d_gene: -

CDR3aa: ASSPDRVYGYT
v_gene: TRBV25-1
j_gene: TRBJ1-2
d_gene: TRBD1

CDR3aa: ASRSGGLGEQF
v_gene: TRBV4-3
j_gene: TRBJ2-1
d_gene: TRBD2

CDR3aa: ASSISGVDKTYEQY
v_gene: TRBV19
j_gene: TRBJ2-7
d_gene: -

CDR3aa: ATSRDRGRTDEQF
v_gene: TRBV15
j_gene: TRBJ2-1
d_gene: TRBD1

CDR3aa: ASTSGTAQETQY
v_gene: TRBV19
j_gene: TRBJ2-5
d_gene: TRBD1